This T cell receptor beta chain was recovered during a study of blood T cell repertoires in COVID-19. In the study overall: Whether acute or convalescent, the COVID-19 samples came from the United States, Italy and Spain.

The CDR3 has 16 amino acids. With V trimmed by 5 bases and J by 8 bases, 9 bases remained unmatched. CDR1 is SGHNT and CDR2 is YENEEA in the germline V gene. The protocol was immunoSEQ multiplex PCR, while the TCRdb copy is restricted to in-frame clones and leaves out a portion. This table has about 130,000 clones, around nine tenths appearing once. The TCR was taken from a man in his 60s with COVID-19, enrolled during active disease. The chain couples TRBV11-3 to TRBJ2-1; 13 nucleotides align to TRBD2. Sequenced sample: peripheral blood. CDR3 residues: CASSLYTSGRAHEQFF. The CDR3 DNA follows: TGTGCCAGCAGCCTTTATACTAGCGGGAGGGCCCATGAGCAGTTCTTC.